These 9 T cell receptor beta chains were sequenced from one sample in a study of high-grade serous ovarian cancer treatment subgroups. Tumor samples were obtained before definitive surgery or chemotherapy. Profiling relied on immunoSEQ multiplex PCR, and the TCRdb table lists in-frame clones only, not all of them. The table shows about 10,000 clones, with 68% occurring only once. The sequencing input was tumor tissue. The receptor source for this set is a human donor with high-grade serous ovarian cancer.

This clone appeared once. The rearrangement uses TRBV5-5 and TRBJ1-4; TRBD1 matches at 8 bases. With 6 bases clipped from V and 8 bases from J, the junction kept 9 bases outside the gene matches. The CDR3 sequence is 14 residues long. Germline V gene lookup returns CDR1 SGHKS and CDR2 YYEKEE (reference sequence). The CDR3 bases are TGTGCCAGCAACGTCCTGGCAGGGGGCGAAAAACTGTTTTTT. This encodes CASNVLAGGEKLFF.

This chain joins TRBV27 and TRBJ2-5, with a possible D match to TRBD2 (5 bases). Trimming took off 0 bases at V and 13 bases at J, with 15 bases between the two ends. Germline V gene sequence: CDR1 MNHEY, CDR2 SMNVEV (reference sequence). This CDR3 comprises 13 residues. The CDR3 sequence: CASSLSLDSSPYF. The CDR3 nucleotides are TGTGCCAGCAGTTTATCTTTGGACTCCTCGCCGTACTTC.

The rearrangement links TRBV4-3 to TRBJ1-6, with 10 bases aligning to TRBD1. Germline trimming cut 3 bases from V and 7 bases from J; bases unmatched to any gene: 12. CDR1 is LGHNA, CDR2 YSLEER, per germline. The CDR3 contains 18 residues. The CDR3 loop reads CASSHDAAGQGTNSPLHF. CDR3 DNA sequence: TGCGCCAGCAGCCATGATGCCGCGGGACAGGGGACCAATTCACCCCTCCACTTT.

The rearrangement links TRBV9 to TRBJ2-1, with TRBD2 matching over 7 bases. Trimming removed 5 bases from V and 10 bases from J; junction bases left unmatched: 6. CDR3 length: 12 amino acids. Germline lookup yields CDR1 SGDLS and CDR2 YYNGEE. DNA of the CDR3: TGTGCCAGCAGTGAAAGCGGGAAGGAGCAGTTCTTC. Its translation: CASSESGKEQFF.

The rearrangement links TRBV7-2 to TRBJ2-4, with 7 bases lining up with TRBD2. Germline V gene data show CDR1 as SGHTA and CDR2 as FQGNSA. Trimming cost V 1 base and J 7 bases; bases outside gene matches: 13. CDR3 length: 17 residues. In nucleotides, the CDR3 is TGTGCCAGCAGCTTAGATTCCCCTTGGGGGGAGGGGAACATTCAGTACTTC. Translated: CASSLDSPWGEGNIQYF.

The rearrangement links TRBV7-6 to TRBJ2-3, with D perhaps assigned TRBD1 or TRBD2 (5 bases each). V was pared by 3 bases and J by 2 bases, with 15 bases between. The CDR3 covers 16 residues. The V gene's germline CDR1 is SGHVS and CDR2 FNYEAQ. CDR3 amino acids: CASSFRSGRSTDTQYF. In nucleotides, the CDR3 is TGTGCCAGCAGCTTCCGGTCGGGGCGGTCCACAGATACGCAGTATTTT.

The chain joins TRBV29-1 to TRBJ1-1; a weak D match, TRBD1 (6 bases). V was cut by 0 bases and J by 4 bases, with 15 bases left in between. Germline loops: CDR1 SQVTM, CDR2 ANQGSEA. CDR3 length: 15 amino acids. The CDR3 region has the DNA TGCAGCGTTGAAGAGTCCGGGCAGGGGAGCACTGAAGCTTTCTTT. Protein sequence: CSVEESGQGSTEAFF.

J is TRBJ2-5 and V is TRBV14, with D perhaps given as TRBD1 or TRBD2 (6 bases each). CDR1 is SGHDN and CDR2 is FVKESK in the germline V gene. The CDR3 contains 16 residues. Between the trimmed V and J ends, which lost 0 bases and 7 bases, there was a span of 18 bases. The CDR3, as DNA: TGTGCCAGCAGCCAAGATGTAAGCCGGGGGCGGGGGACCCAGTACTTC. Encoded protein: CASSQDVSRGRGTQYF. The whole variable domain, filled in from reference TRBV14 and TRBJ2-5, reads EAGVTQFPSHSVIEKGQTVTLRCDPISGHDNLYWYRRVMGKEIKFLLHFVKESKQDESGMPNNRFLAERTGGTYSTLKVQPAELEDSGVYFCASSQDVSRGRGTQYFGPGTRLLVL.

CDR3 sequence reads: CASSEDRDTEAFF. The CDR3 DNA follows: TGTGCCAGTAGTGAAGACAGGGACACTGAAGCTTTCTTT. The chain carries TRBV19 and TRBJ1-1, with 7 bases aligning to TRBD1. With 5 bases clipped from V and 3 bases from J, the junction kept 3 bases outside the gene matches. Germline lookup yields CDR1 LNHDA and CDR2 SQIVND (reference sequence). This CDR3 comprises 13 residues.